This T cell receptor (beta chain) stems from a study of Ad26.COV2.S vaccination and SARS-CoV-2 variants. Study at large: In the COV1001 trial, the donor was in the Ad26.COV2.S arm. Study findings and constraints: Placebo and vaccine recipients had non-spike TCR breadth that was similar. Spike-specific CD8+ and CD4+ T cell responses reportedly showed substantial breadth after vaccination.

The CDR3 sequence is 17 residues long. Sequencing was performed with immunoSEQ multiplex PCR; in TCRdb, only in-frame clones are kept and a portion is missing. The sample includes a few hundred thousand clones, less than 95% of them seen just once. With respect to this clone: The antigen is not known.

The treatment is: 19 received Ad26.COV2.S at low or high dose, single or two shots; 5 received placebo; per-sample allocation not given. Specimens were obtained on day 63 following the first vaccine or placebo injection. Its platform was an Ad26 vector, and its expressed antigen was Wuhan-strain SARS-CoV-2 spike. The chain links TRBV21-1 to TRBJ1-5; the listed D gene, TRBD1, was not tested against the DNA. TRBV21-1 is given as a pseudogene. Source: peripheral blood, taken in a trial of Ad26.COV2.S vaccine versus placebo. The TCR was taken from a person between 18 and 59 years old who received the Ad26.COV2.S COVID-19 vaccine or a placebo. This CDR3 reads CASSTTGGRKIGQPQHF. The CDR3 DNA reads TGTGCCAGCAGCACGACAGGGGGCAGAAAGATTGGCCAGCCCCAGCATTTT.